Below are 28 T cell receptor beta chains sequenced from a single sample in a study of cytomegalovirus exposure and HLA in healthy donors. The PCR contained 60 Vbeta and 13 Jbeta primers. Sequenced by immunoSEQ multiplex PCR; TCRdb stores in-frame clones only, minus some. The sample includes 90,000 to 100,000 clones, about 80% of them seen just once. Sequencing was performed on PBMCs. The receptors derive from a man in his forties in good health and CMV-seronegative.

The rearrangement uses TRBV30 and TRBJ1-6; D is ambiguous. Trimming took 2 bases from V and 7 from J, leaving 9 bases between them. Germline V gene sequence: CDR1 GTSNPN, CDR2 SVGIG (reference sequence). The CDR3 is made up of 13 amino acids. The CDR3, as DNA: TGTGCCTGGAGTTCTAGTAGGAATTCACCCCTCCACTTT. It yields the protein CAWSSSRNSPLHF.

The V gene is TRBV7-2, the J gene TRBJ1-2; TRBD1 aligns across 8 bases. The CDR3 has 15 amino acids. CDR1 and CDR2 (germline): SGHTA, FQGNSA. Losses at the gene ends were 5 bases for V and 2 bases for J; bases not matched to a gene: 7. This CDR3 is CASSLIWTGNYGYTF. The CDR3 nucleotides are TGTGCCAGCAGCCTAATTTGGACAGGGAACTATGGCTACACCTTC.

V and J are TRBV5-1 and TRBJ1-1, with 7 bases identical to TRBD1. With 2 bases clipped from V and 3 bases from J, the junction kept 7 bases outside the gene matches. This CDR3 contains 15 residues. In germline, CDR1 is SGHRS, CDR2 YFSETQ. CDR3 nucleotide sequence: TGCGCCAGCAGCTTAAGACAGGGCATCGACACTGAAGCTTTCTTT. This encodes CASSLRQGIDTEAFF.

For the CDR3, the DNA is TGTGCCAGCAGTCACAACAGGGTTTGGGAGACCCAGTACTTC. Residues: CASSHNRVWETQYF. The chain uses TRBV6-5 and TRBJ2-5; tentatively, D is TRBD1 (6 bases). The CDR3 is 14 amino acids. Germline V gives CDR1 MNHEY, CDR2 SVGAGI. The V end lost 5 bases, the J end lost 5 bases, and 15 bases lay between the germline ends.

J is TRBJ2-7 and V is TRBV19; D perhaps matches TRBD2 (5 bases). This CDR3 spans 12 amino acids. Germline V lookup: CDR1 LNHDA, CDR2 SQIVND (reference sequence). V was trimmed by 1 base and J by 7 bases, leaving 8 bases between them. This CDR3 is CASSIGTGEQYF. In DNA, the CDR3 is TGTGCCAGTAGTATAGGGACGGGGGAGCAGTACTTC.

As DNA, the CDR3 is TGCGCCAGCAGCCAAATGATGGAGGGGGCGCGGGAGCAGTACTTC. Encoded protein: CASSQMMEGAREQYF. The chain couples TRBV4-1 to TRBJ2-7, with D maybe TRBD1 (7 bases). The germline V gene encodes CDR1 MGHRA and CDR2 YSYEKL. CDR3 size: 15 residues. V was cut by 2 bases and J by 7 bases, with 18 bases left in between.

J is TRBJ1-1 and V is TRBV30; 7 bases agree with TRBD1. The ends lost 3 bases at V and 2 bases at J; junction bases unmatched: 18. The CDR3 runs to 18 residues. Germline V CDR1 and CDR2: GTSNPN, SVGIG (reference sequence). CDR3: CAWSRLLGGGRINTEAFF. The CDR3 DNA is TGTGCCTGGAGCCGTTTACTAGGGGGCGGTCGGATAAACACTGAAGCTTTCTTT.

The V gene is TRBV9, the J gene TRBJ2-5; 14 nucleotides line up with TRBD2. The better agreement between TRBJ2-7 and the DNA end casts doubt on the J call. Germline-derived CDR1 and CDR2 are SGDLS and YYNGEE. This CDR3 spans 16 amino acids. In nucleotides, the CDR3 is TGTGCCAGCAAGGGGACTAGCGGGGGTCCCTCCTACGAGCAGTACTTC. This translates into CASKGTSGGPSYEQYF.

The chain employs TRBV2 and TRBJ2-7, with 7 bases matching TRBD2. Germline CDR1 reads SNHLY; CDR2 reads FYNNEI. There are 12 residues in the CDR3. The V gene end was trimmed by 9 bases and the J gene end by 1 base; junction bases not matched to a gene: 3. CDR3 sequence: CASRLASYEQYF. CDR3 nucleotides: TGTGCCAGTAGACTAGCATCCTACGAGCAGTACTTC.

This clone showed up just a few times. The genes are TRBV14 and TRBJ2-6, with D maybe TRBD1 (6 bases). Germline assignment: CDR1 SGHDN and CDR2 FVKESK. The CDR3 runs 20 residues. The germline V and J ends were trimmed by 3 bases and 0 bases, with 21 bases remaining between them. Here the CDR3 DNA reads TGTGCCAGCAGCCACCCGCTACAGGGTGAGGGGGACTCTGGGGCCAACGTCCTGACTTTC. Translated: CASSHPLQGEGDSGANVLTF.

The chain couples TRBV28 to TRBJ2-7, with 10 bases fitting TRBD2. V shed 8 bases, J shed 3 bases, and the junction held 7 bases outside the gene matches. Germline V lookup: CDR1 MDHEN, CDR2 SYDVKM. The CDR3 spans 14 residues. CDR3 sequence reads: CASEYTSGNYEQYF. The CDR3 region has the DNA TGTGCCAGCGAGTATACTAGCGGGAACTACGAGCAGTACTTC.

This clone occurred once. The chain employs TRBV4-1 and TRBJ2-6; D call uncertain. The length of the CDR3 is 18 residues. The germline gives CDR1 MGHRA, CDR2 YSYEKL. Trimming took off 1 base at V and 4 bases at J, with 17 bases between the two ends. CDR3 loop: CASSQGSTPEAGANVLTF. In DNA, the CDR3 is TGCGCCAGCAGCCAAGGCTCAACCCCAGAGGCCGGGGCCAACGTCCTGACTTTC.

V is TRBV9 and J is TRBJ2-2; 8 bases fit TRBD2. Germline CDR1 reads SGDLS; CDR2 reads YYNGEE. The CDR3 contains 17 residues. Germline trimming cut 4 bases from V and 1 base from J; bases unmatched to any gene: 9. DNA for the CDR3: TGTGCCAGCAGCCCCCTGGGTGCGGGAGGGAACACCGGGGAGCTGTTTTTT. Encoded protein: CASSPLGAGGNTGELFF.

Comment on this clone: One end of the junction fails to match germline, which may point to a read error. The chain uses TRBV7-9 and TRBJ2-7, with D possibly being TRBD2 (7 bases). Germline V gene sequence: CDR1 SEHNR, CDR2 FQNEAQ (reference sequence). CDR3 length: 13 residues. CDR3 DNA sequence: TGTTCCAGCGGAGGGGGGGTTCTCTACGAGCAGTACTTC. This translates into CSSGGGVLYEQYF.

The chain links TRBV7-8 to TRBJ1-2, with TRBD1 matching 7 bases. J lost 4 bases, V lost 5 bases, and 4 bases had no gene match. This CDR3 has 13 residues. Germline values: CDR1 SGHVS, CDR2 FQNEAQ. The CDR3 region is CASSHDRAYGYTF. The DNA for the CDR3 is TGTGCCAGCAGCCATGACAGGGCCTATGGCTACACCTTC.

The rearrangement links TRBV7-2 to TRBJ2-7, with a tentative D call TRBD2 (7 bases). Germline V lookup: CDR1 SGHTA, CDR2 FQGNSA. The CDR3 covers 15 residues. V dropped 5 bases and J dropped 3 bases, with 17 bases sitting between them. CDR3 region: CASSVERGRDYEQYF. The DNA for the CDR3 is TGTGCCAGCAGCGTAGAGAGGGGGAGGGACTACGAGCAGTACTTC.

In this sample, this clone turned up a few times. One end of the junction fails to match germline, which may point to a read error. J is TRBJ1-4 and V is TRBV28; D is ambiguous. In germline, CDR1 is MDHEN, CDR2 SYDVKM. This CDR3 has 15 amino acids. Written as DNA, the CDR3 is TGTTCCAGCAGTTCAAAGCTGGTGCTTTGGGAAAAACTGTTTTTT. It specifies CSSSSKLVLWEKLFF.

About this clone: Distinct nucleotide sequences in the sample also encode this CDR3. The chain carries TRBV5-1 and TRBJ1-5, with a tentative D call TRBD1 (5 bases). With 1 base removed from V and 4 bases from J, the gap between germline ends came to 6 bases. The germline V gene has CDR1 SGHRS and CDR2 YFSETQ. The CDR3 covers 13 residues. The CDR3 DNA reads TGCGCCAGCAGCTTGTCAGGGAATCAGCCCCAGCATTTT. It yields the protein CASSLSGNQPQHF.

The sample holds one count of this clone. The V and J genes are TRBV2 and TRBJ2-1, with 8 bases aligning to TRBD2. The CDR3 is 16 residues long. Germline V lookup: CDR1 SNHLY, CDR2 FYNNEI. The V segment lost 2 bases and the J segment 7 bases; nucleotides outside the gene matches: 10. In DNA form, the CDR3 reads TGTGCCAGCAGTGAACTTCGGGCTAGCGGGTCGAATGAGCAGTTCTTC. This translates into CASSELRASGSNEQFF.

The chain uses TRBV7-6 and TRBJ2-2; D is unresolved. V lost 1 base and J lost 4, with 4 bases in between. From germline, CDR1 is SGHVS and CDR2 FNYEAQ. CDR3 size: 13 residues. The CDR3 here is CASSLDGTGELFF. Here the CDR3 DNA reads TGTGCCAGCAGCTTAGACGGCACCGGGGAGCTGTTTTTT.

The chain links TRBV21-1 to TRBJ1-2; whether TRBD1, the table's D call, matches the DNA was not checked. TRBV21-1 is termed a pseudogene. This CDR3 is 15 amino acids long. CDR3 loop: CASSKVGNHLYGYTF. CDR3 coding DNA: TGTGCCAGCAGCAAAGTGGGCAACCACCTCTATGGCTACACCTTC.

The chain joins TRBV21-1 to TRBJ1-5. TRBV21-1 is deemed a pseudogene. This CDR3 region has 12 residues. The chain's CDR3 is CASNLNWQPQHF. The CDR3, as DNA: TGTGCCAGCAATCTAAATTGGCAGCCCCAGCATTTT.

The rearrangement links TRBV7-2 to TRBJ2-1, with D possibly matching TRBD2 (7 bases). The CDR3 runs 16 residues. CDR1 SGHTA and CDR2 FQGNSA come from the germline V gene. V lost 0 bases and J 4 bases, leaving 13 bases between the germline ends. As DNA, the CDR3 is TGTGCCAGCAGCTTAGCCTCGAGGGGGGGTTACAATGAGCAGTTCTTC. Protein product: CASSLASRGGYNEQFF.

The CDR3 loop reads CASSRDRRYTYNSPLHF. The DNA for the CDR3 is TGTGCCAGCAGCAGAGACAGGCGATACACATATAATTCACCCCTCCACTTT. The V gene is TRBV28, the J gene TRBJ1-6, with TRBD1 as a possible D gene (6 bases). Germline V gene data show CDR1 as MDHEN and CDR2 as SYDVKM. The CDR3 extends over 17 amino acids. The germline V and J ends were trimmed by 6 bases and 4 bases, with 19 bases remaining between them.

This chain joins TRBV5-1 and TRBJ1-2; 8 bases are a match to TRBD1. Germline V gene lookup returns CDR1 SGHRS and CDR2 YFSETQ. Germline trimming cut 2 bases from V and 5 bases from J; bases unmatched to any gene: 14. This CDR3 comprises 17 residues. The CDR3 coding sequence is TGCGCCAGCAGCTTAGGGACAGGCGCTTACAAAGGGTATGGCTACACCTTC. It encodes CASSLGTGAYKGYGYTF.

J is TRBJ1-1 and V is TRBV5-6; D gene uncertain. The CDR3 has 16 amino acids. Trimming stripped 4 bases from V and 0 bases from J, with 16 bases between. Germline CDR1 SGHDT, CDR2 YYEEEE. The CDR3 is CASSPTPSGMNTEAFF. The CDR3 region has the DNA TGTGCCAGCAGCCCCACACCGTCAGGAATGAACACTGAAGCTTTCTTT.

J is TRBJ2-7 and V is TRBV9; 7 bases line up with TRBD2. The CDR3 loop spans 14 amino acids. The junction had 4 bases not matched to a gene; V was cut back by 0 bases and J by 4 bases. The germline V gene encodes CDR1 SGDLS and CDR2 YYNGEE. CDR3 residues: CASSVVAGGYEQYF. In nucleotides, the CDR3 is TGTGCCAGCAGCGTAGTAGCGGGCGGATACGAGCAGTACTTC.

The chain combines TRBV5-1 with TRBJ1-3; a weak D match, TRBD1 (5 bases). The length of the CDR3 is 15 residues. CDR1 is SGHRS, CDR2 YFSETQ, per germline. Trimming shortened V by 4 bases and J by 0 bases, and 11 bases separated the two germline ends. CDR3 amino acids: CASSVDTHSGNTIYF. The CDR3 DNA reads as TGCGCCAGCAGCGTGGACACCCACTCTGGAAACACCATATATTTT.